This entry lists 29 T cell receptor beta chains sequenced from one sample in a study of CD8+ T cells in alopecia areata. Described treatment: oral pan-JAK inhibitor, 5-10 mg twice daily. Sequencing relied on a cDNA template that was reverse transcribed from extracted RNA. Using immunoSEQ multiplex PCR, the repertoire was profiled, and TCRdb retains in-frame clones only, with some absent. The sample has 150,000 to 200,000 clones; 60% are singletons. The source was CD4+ T cells sorted from blood, collected at week 24, from a patient treated with tofacitinib. These receptors came from a human donor with alopecia areata.

CDR3 DNA sequence: TGTGCCAGCAGCGTAGGATTGGGACACACAGATACGCAGTATTTT. It yields the protein CASSVGLGHTDTQYF. The chain combines TRBV7-2 with TRBJ2-3; TRBD1 might be the D (6 bases). This CDR3 has 15 residues. Per germline, CDR1 SGHTA and CDR2 FQGNSA. The V end lost 5 bases, the J end lost 2 bases, and 14 bases lay between the germline ends.

The chain couples TRBV29-1 to TRBJ2-3; 7 bases line up with TRBD2. The germline CDR1 and CDR2 sequences are SQVTM and ANQGSEA. V dropped 4 bases and J dropped 5; count of bases not matched to a gene: 3. The CDR3 loop spans 12 amino acids. CDR3 nucleotide sequence: TGCAGCGTTGTTGGCGGGGGAGATACGCAGTATTTT. This gives the protein CSVVGGGDTQYF.

The V gene is TRBV30, the J gene TRBJ2-5; D gene uncertain. The CDR3 spans 13 residues. The V gene lost 1 base and the J gene lost 5 bases, with 11 bases spanning the gap. Germline CDR1 and CDR2: GTSNPN and SVGIG (reference sequence). The CDR3 spells CAWSGFDGETQYF. The CDR3 DNA reads TGTGCCTGGAGTGGATTCGATGGGGAGACCCAGTACTTC.

The chain uses TRBV10-2 and TRBJ1-2; perhaps TRBD1 as D (5 bases). The CDR3 covers 14 residues. Trimming removed 4 bases from V and 8 bases from J, with 17 bases in between. Germline lookup yields CDR1 WSHSY and CDR2 SAAADI. The CDR3 here is CASSAGGTLGGYTF. Here the CDR3 DNA reads TGCGCCAGCAGTGCGGGGGGTACCCTCGGGGGCTACACCTTC.

V and J are TRBV6-1 and TRBJ2-4, with D unresolved. CDR1 is MNHNS and CDR2 is SASEGT in the germline V gene. The CDR3 covers 13 residues. V was pared by 2 bases and J by 5 bases, with 7 bases between. As DNA, the CDR3 is TGTGCCAGCAGTGAAAGGTGGGAAAACATTCAGTACTTC. This codes for CASSERWENIQYF.

The chain links TRBV25-1 to TRBJ1-2; no definite D call. This CDR3 has 13 amino acids. Trimming took off 6 bases at V and 0 bases at J, with 8 bases between the two ends. Germline loops: CDR1 MGHDK, CDR2 SYGVNS. CDR3 amino acids: CASSLSSNYGYTF. Written as DNA, the CDR3 is TGTGCCAGCAGCCTCTCTTCTAACTATGGCTACACCTTC.

The gene calls are TRBV29-1 and TRBJ2-3; TRBD1 matches 11 bases. CDR3 size: 13 residues. CDR1 and CDR2 (germline): SQVTM, ANQGSEA. Losses at the gene ends were 6 bases for V and 4 bases for J; bases not matched to a gene: 3. The CDR3 region is CSVPGQGADTQYF. In nucleotides, the CDR3 is TGCAGCGTACCGGGACAGGGGGCAGATACGCAGTATTTT.

V gene TRBV18 combines with J gene TRBJ1-5; D call uncertain. Between the trimmed V and J ends, which lost 5 bases and 3 bases, there was a span of 8 bases. CDR1 is KGHSH and CDR2 is LQKENI in the germline V gene. The CDR3 runs 13 residues. The CDR3 is CASSLADNQPQHF. The CDR3 DNA sequence: TGTGCCAGCTCATTGGCTGACAATCAGCCCCAGCATTTT. Full variable domain (remainder filled in from reference TRBV18 and TRBJ1-5): NAGVMQNPRHLVRRRGQEARLRCSPMKGHSHVYWYRQLPEEGLKFMVYLQKENIIDESGMPKERFSAEFPKEGPSILRIQQVVRGDSAAYFCASSLADNQPQHFGDGTRLSIL.

V is TRBV30 and J is TRBJ1-5; D unresolved. Germline-derived CDR1 and CDR2 are GTSNPN and SVGIG (reference sequence). Trimming left V 1 base short and J 0 bases short, with 4 bases between. The CDR3 is made up of 13 amino acids. The CDR3 protein is CAWSEYSNQPQHF. The DNA for the CDR3 is TGTGCCTGGAGTGAATATAGCAATCAGCCCCAGCATTTT.

The chain carries TRBV30 and TRBJ1-1, with D hard to call. Germline lookup yields CDR1 GTSNPN and CDR2 SVGIG (reference sequence). V gave up 6 bases and J gave up 2 bases, with 16 bases separating them. The CDR3 covers 14 residues. CDR3 sequence reads: CACLRRAENTEAFF. The CDR3 bases are TGTGCCTGCCTCCGCCGGGCCGAAAACACTGAAGCTTTCTTT.

This clone was recorded only once. J is TRBJ1-1 and V is TRBV30; D perhaps matches TRBD1 (5 bases). The CDR3 length is 12 residues. Deletions cut 5 bases from V and 1 base from J, with 8 bases between. Germline CDR1 is GTSNPN and CDR2 is SVGIG (reference sequence). For the CDR3, the DNA is TGTGCCTGGGGGGACGAGAACACTGAAGCTTTCTTT. It translates to CAWGDENTEAFF.

Concerning this clone itself: Other DNA variants within this sample encode the same CDR3. The V call is TRBV30, the J call TRBJ1-5, with D possibly being TRBD1 (5 bases). The germline V gene has CDR1 GTSNPN and CDR2 SVGIG (reference sequence). V was shortened by 0 bases and J by 2 bases, with 8 bases between the two germline ends. This CDR3 spans 14 amino acids. The CDR3 protein is CAWSVGGGNQPQHF. CDR3 DNA: TGTGCCTGGAGTGTCGGAGGGGGCAATCAGCCCCAGCATTTT.

In its sample, this clone was seen a few times. The CDR3 is CSVESSSGANVLTF. As DNA, the CDR3 is TGCAGCGTTGAAAGCTCCTCTGGGGCCAACGTCCTGACTTTC. This sequence joins TRBV29-1 and TRBJ2-6; D not resolved. Trimming removed 2 bases from V and 0 bases from J, with 5 bases in between. This CDR3 region has 14 residues. Per the germline V gene, CDR1 is SQVTM and CDR2 is ANQGSEA. The whole variable domain, remainder taken from reference TRBV29-1 and TRBJ2-6, is SAVISQKPSRDICQRGTSLTIQCQVDSQVTMMFWYRQQPGQSLTLIATANQGSEATYESGFVIDKFPISRPNLTFSTLTVSNMSPEDSSIYLCSVESSSGANVLTFGAGSRLTVL.

The chain combines TRBV15 with TRBJ1-6, with 8 bases aligning to TRBD1. The germline gives CDR1 LNHNV, CDR2 YYDKDF (reference sequence). The CDR3 is 15 residues long. The V gene end was trimmed by 0 bases and the J gene end by 6 bases; junction bases not matched to a gene: 1. The CDR3 nucleotides are TGTGCCACCAGCAGAGATACAGGGGGTAATTCACCCCTCCACTTT. Its translation is CATSRDTGGNSPLHF.

This chain links TRBV27 with TRBJ1-1; weak D call: TRBD1 (5 bases). V lost 4 bases and J 11 bases, leaving 14 bases between the germline ends. CDR1 is MNHEY and CDR2 is SMNVEV in the germline V gene (reference sequence). The CDR3 length is 12 residues. The CDR3 loop is CASSSGTNRAFF. The CDR3 coding sequence is TGTGCCAGCAGTTCAGGGACGAATAGGGCTTTCTTT.

This clone was seen a few times. The chain combines TRBV2 with TRBJ1-5, with TRBD1 as a possible D gene (6 bases). CDR1 SNHLY and CDR2 FYNNEI come from the germline V gene. The CDR3 length is 15 residues. Trimming stripped 5 bases from V and 3 bases from J, with 14 bases between. The CDR3 DNA is TGTGCCAGCAGTTCGGGAGAGGGGGTCAATCAGCCCCAGCATTTT. It is translated as CASSSGEGVNQPQHF. Looking up the rest from reference TRBV2 and TRBJ1-5 gives the full variable domain: EPEVTQTPSHQVTQMGQEVILRCVPISNHLYFYWYRQILGQKVEFLVSFYNNEISEKSEIFDDQFSVERPDGSNFTLKIRSTKLEDSAMYFCASSSGEGVNQPQHFGDGTRLSIL.

This clone was picked up a small number of times. The chain has TRBV19 and TRBJ2-1; possible D gene TRBD2, 6 bases. CDR3 size: 15 residues. Trimming cost V 4 bases and J 3 bases, with 13 bases left between them. CDR1 is LNHDA and CDR2 is SQIVND in the germline V gene (reference sequence). The DNA of the CDR3 is TGTGCCAGTAGTAGAGGGACTGTCGGCTACAATGAGCAGTTCTTC. Protein product: CASSRGTVGYNEQFF.

In nucleotides, the CDR3 is TGTGCCAGCAGCTTCGGTGTATACGAGCAGTACTTC. This translates into CASSFGVYEQYF. The rearrangement joins TRBV5-6 to TRBJ2-7; no clear D gene. The CDR3 is 12 residues long. The V end was cut by 2 bases, the J end by 4 bases, with 7 bases between. Germline CDR1 reads SGHDT; CDR2 reads YYEEEE.

The chain couples TRBV29-1 to TRBJ1-2; D is unresolved. Trimming cost V 7 bases and J 7 bases, with 16 bases left between them. Germline lookup yields CDR1 SQVTM and CDR2 ANQGSEA. The CDR3 has 12 amino acids. The CDR3 bases are TGCAGCGACCAACGGGGAGCCGGTGGCTACACCTTC. This gives the protein CSDQRGAGGYTF.

The V call is TRBV5-6, the J call TRBJ1-6, with 9 bases identical to TRBD1. J gave up 8 bases and V 5 bases, and 8 bases lay outside the gene matches. Germline V gene lookup returns CDR1 SGHDT and CDR2 YYEEEE. The CDR3 length is 15 residues. CDR3 loop: CASRTRTGVDSPLHF. For the CDR3, the DNA is TGTGCCAGCAGGACCCGGACAGGGGTGGATTCACCCCTCCACTTT.

At least ten counts were recorded for this clone. V gene TRBV2 combines with J gene TRBJ2-2; 8 nucleotides line up with TRBD1. The germline V gene has CDR1 SNHLY and CDR2 FYNNEI. The CDR3 has 15 residues. Trimming cost V 9 bases and J 3 bases; bases outside gene matches: 9. The CDR3 coding sequence is TGTGCCAGTGCTCCGACAGGGGCCGACACCGGGGAGCTGTTTTTT. Protein sequence: CASAPTGADTGELFF.

The chain employs TRBV11-2 and TRBJ1-6; D unresolved. Trimming pared 6 bases from V and 4 bases from J, leaving 16 bases between. Germline V gene sequence: CDR1 SGHAT, CDR2 FQNNGV. This CDR3 spans 16 amino acids. The CDR3 DNA reads TGTGCCAGCAGGCTTAGGCCACAAGGGTATAATTCACCCCTCCACTTT. It yields the protein CASRLRPQGYNSPLHF.

This chain joins TRBV7-2 and TRBJ1-1; perhaps TRBD1 as D (5 bases). Between the trimmed V and J ends, which lost 0 bases and 5 bases, there was a span of 10 bases. This CDR3 spans 14 amino acids. Germline V gene sequence: CDR1 SGHTA, CDR2 FQGNSA. CDR3 residues: CASSLAGVRTEAFF. CDR3 nucleotide sequence: TGTGCCAGCAGCTTAGCAGGGGTGCGGACTGAAGCTTTCTTT.

J is TRBJ2-2 and V is TRBV5-1; D not certain. CDR3 length: 14 amino acids. Germline values: CDR1 SGHRS, CDR2 YFSETQ. V was clipped by 0 bases and J by 6 bases, with 9 bases between them. The CDR3 here is CASSLDGFPGELFF. CDR3 sequence (DNA): TGCGCCAGCAGCTTGGATGGGTTTCCCGGGGAGCTGTTTTTT.

This clone appeared a few times. The chain combines TRBV11-2 with TRBJ2-2, with a tentative D call TRBD1 (6 bases). V dropped 5 bases and J dropped 5 bases, with 15 bases sitting between them. CDR1 is SGHAT, CDR2 FQNNGV, per germline. The CDR3 has 15 amino acids. This chain's CDR3 is CASSLIPTGTGELFF. CDR3 in DNA: TGTGCCAGCAGCCTGATCCCCACAGGGACCGGGGAGCTGTTTTTT.

The chain has TRBV27 and TRBJ2-1; TRBD1 agrees at 8 bases. The V gene's germline CDR1 is MNHEY and CDR2 SMNVEV (reference sequence). J gave up 7 bases and V 7 bases, and 9 bases lay outside the gene matches. The CDR3 runs to 14 residues. DNA of the CDR3: TGTGCCAGCACCTTCGACAGGGGCGGGAATGAGCAGTTCTTC. This encodes CASTFDRGGNEQFF.

The chain recombines TRBV29-1 with TRBJ1-1; D gene uncertain. CDR1 is SQVTM and CDR2 is ANQGSEA in the germline V gene. The CDR3 totals 10 residues. V lost 4 bases, J lost 3 bases, and 3 bases lay in between. CDR3 protein: CSVAHTEAFF. CDR3 DNA sequence: TGCAGCGTTGCTCACACTGAAGCTTTCTTT.

This chain uses TRBV9 with TRBJ2-7; 7 nucleotides line up with TRBD1. This CDR3 is built from 19 residues. Germline V gene data show CDR1 as SGDLS and CDR2 as YYNGEE. The junction had 20 bases not matched to a gene; V was cut back by 2 bases and J by 3 bases. The CDR3 bases are TGTGCCAGCAGCGTGGGGACCTTTGGAACGACAGGGCGCTACTACGAGCAGTACTTC. Translated, it gives CASSVGTFGTTGRYYEQYF. The full variable domain, with the rest looked up from reference TRBV9 and TRBJ2-7, is DSGVTQTPKHLITATGQRVTLRCSPRSGDLSVYWYQQSLDQGLQFLIQYYNGEERAKGNILERFSAQQFPDLHSELNLSSLELGDSALYFCASSVGTFGTTGRYYEQYFGPGTRLTVT.

The V gene is TRBV10-3, the J gene TRBJ2-7, with D unclear. The CDR3 spans 12 residues. Germline CDR1 ENHRY, CDR2 SYGVKD. V was clipped by 4 bases and J by 2 bases, with 6 bases between them. CDR3 region: CAISGTAYEQYF. The CDR3 DNA sequence: TGTGCCATCAGTGGGACGGCCTACGAGCAGTACTTC.